What follows are 15 T cell receptor beta chains derived from one specimen sequenced in a study of cytomegalovirus exposure and HLA in healthy donors. Method: immunoSEQ multiplex PCR; TCRdb's copy keeps in-frame clones and lacks some. This table holds about 160,000 clones, just under 90% found once. The material sequenced was PBMCs. The receptor set was obtained from a man in his late teens or twenties in good health and CMV-seropositive.

The CDR3 DNA follows: TGTGCCAGCAGCTTAGCCGCAGGACTAGCGGGAGAGGATGAGCAGTTCTTC. This encodes CASSLAAGLAGEDEQFF. V is TRBV7-8 and J is TRBJ2-1, with 13 bases fitting TRBD2. The length of the CDR3 is 17 residues. V was clipped by 0 bases and J by 8 bases; unmatched bases: 7. CDR1 and CDR2 from the germline V gene are SGHVS and FQNEAQ.

This rearrangement joins TRBV4-2 to TRBJ2-2; TRBD1 might be the D (6 bases). This CDR3 has 15 residues. CDR1 and CDR2 from the germline V gene are LGHNA and YNFKEQ. Trimming left V 0 bases short and J 5 bases short, with 10 bases between. The CDR3: CASSQDPRGTGELFF. Written as DNA, the CDR3 is TGTGCCAGCAGCCAAGATCCAAGGGGGACCGGGGAGCTGTTTTTT.

This clone is a singleton in its sample. This chain's CDR3 is CASQVRGYEQYF. The CDR3 bases are TGTGCCAGTCAGGTCAGGGGTTACGAGCAGTACTTC. The chain employs TRBV6-1 and TRBJ2-7; possibly TRBD1 for D (6 bases). V gave up 9 bases and J gave up 4 bases, with 13 bases separating them. CDR1 and CDR2 (germline): MNHNS, SASEGT. The CDR3 contains 12 residues.

The J gene is TRBJ2-1, the V gene TRBV2, with D tentatively TRBD2 (6 bases). CDR3 length: 12 residues. V was trimmed by 11 bases and J by 9 bases, leaving 17 bases between them. CDR1 and CDR2 from the germline V gene are SNHLY and FYNNEI. This CDR3 reads CAGKGGASEQFF. For the CDR3, the DNA is TGTGCCGGGAAGGGCGGGGCTAGTGAGCAGTTCTTC.

The chain uses TRBV27 and TRBJ2-2, with 11 nucleotides matching TRBD2. Germline loops: CDR1 MNHEY, CDR2 SMNVEV (reference sequence). The length of the CDR3 is 15 residues. J was trimmed by 6 bases and V by 5 bases; bases with no gene match: 5. The CDR3 region is CASSGTSGLAGELFF. Written as DNA, the CDR3 is TGTGCCAGCAGTGGGACTAGCGGACTCGCCGGGGAGCTGTTTTTT.

CDR3 DNA sequence: TGTGCCAGCAGCCCACCGGGACAGGGATATGGCTACACCTTC. Protein product: CASSPPGQGYGYTF. This chain uses TRBV5-4 with TRBJ1-2; 9 bases are shared with TRBD1. The V segment lost 4 bases and the J segment 5 bases; nucleotides outside the gene matches: 6. The CDR3 has 14 amino acids. Germline V lookup: CDR1 SGHNT, CDR2 YYREEE (reference sequence).

This chain links TRBV5-1 with TRBJ1-1, with D unclear. The V end lost 6 bases, the J end lost 0 bases, and 12 bases lay between the germline ends. The germline CDR1 and CDR2 sequences are SGHRS and YFSETQ. The CDR3 runs 14 residues. CDR3: CASMALGLNTEAFF. The CDR3 DNA is TGCGCCAGCATGGCGTTGGGCTTGAACACTGAAGCTTTCTTT.

This clone was counted a single time. The same CDR3 is also encoded by other DNA sequences in this sample. J is TRBJ2-3 and V is TRBV5-1; TRBD1 is a possible D gene (6 bases). The CDR3 runs 13 residues. With 2 bases removed from V and 3 bases from J, the gap between germline ends came to 7 bases. The germline V gene encodes CDR1 SGHRS and CDR2 YFSETQ. CDR3 region: CASSLQGTDTQYF. The CDR3 coding sequence is TGCGCCAGCAGCTTACAGGGAACAGATACGCAGTATTTT. Based on the CDR3 plus reference TRBV5-1 and TRBJ2-3, the full variable domain is KAGVTQTPRYLIKTRGQQVTLSCSPISGHRSVSWYQQTPGQGLQFLFEYFSETQRNKGNFPGRFSGRQFSNSRSEMNVSTLELGDSALYLCASSLQGTDTQYFGPGTRLTVL.

This chain connects TRBV7-9 to TRBJ2-7, with a weak D call TRBD1 (6 bases). V shed 1 base and J shed 3 bases, with 10 bases lying between them. CDR1 is SEHNR, CDR2 FQNEAQ, per germline (reference sequence). The CDR3 spans 14 residues. CDR3 sequence (DNA): TGTGCCAGCAGCTTAGGACAGGCGGTCTACGAGCAGTACTTC. Its translation is CASSLGQAVYEQYF.

This chain uses TRBV5-1 with TRBJ2-3; 8 bases match TRBD2. CDR3 size: 15 residues. Germline values: CDR1 SGHRS, CDR2 YFSETQ. The V segment lost 4 bases and the J segment 6 bases; nucleotides outside the gene matches: 10. CDR3 protein: CASSKQTSAGDTQYF. DNA of the CDR3: TGCGCCAGCAGCAAACAGACTAGCGCGGGGGATACGCAGTATTTT.

The chain combines TRBV6-5 with TRBJ2-3, with 10 positions matching TRBD2. CDR1 and CDR2 (germline): MNHEY, SVGAGI. The CDR3 has 15 amino acids. Trimming removed 5 bases from V and 5 bases from J; junction bases left unmatched: 7. Here the CDR3 reads CASSTRAGGLDTQYF. The CDR3 nucleotides are TGTGCCAGCAGTACAAGAGCGGGAGGGTTAGATACGCAGTATTTT.

The gene calls are TRBV7-9 and TRBJ2-5; 11 nucleotides match TRBD2. This CDR3 contains 16 residues. V lost 1 base to trimming and J lost 5 bases; unmatched junction nucleotides: 6. Germline V gene sequence: CDR1 SEHNR, CDR2 FQNEAQ (reference sequence). CDR3 in DNA: TGTGCCAGCAGCTTAGTACTAGCGGGAGTGGTGGAGACCCAGTACTTC. It specifies CASSLVLAGVVETQYF.

This clone was recorded only once. V gene TRBV18 combines with J gene TRBJ2-5, with 7 bases matching TRBD1. Looked up from germline, CDR1 is KGHSH and CDR2 is LQKENI. V lost 6 bases, J lost 3 bases, and 7 bases stayed unmatched. The CDR3 covers 14 residues. As DNA, the CDR3 is TGTGCCAGCTCCTCCGGGACAGAGAAAGAGACCCAGTACTTC. This codes for CASSSGTEKETQYF. The full variable domain, with the rest looked up from reference TRBV18 and TRBJ2-5, is NAGVMQNPRHLVRRRGQEARLRCSPMKGHSHVYWYRQLPEEGLKFMVYLQKENIIDESGMPKERFSAEFPKEGPSILRIQQVVRGDSAAYFCASSSGTEKETQYFGPGTRLLVL.

The chain is built from TRBV7-2 and TRBJ2-7, with 9 bases identical to TRBD2. The length of the CDR3 is 15 residues. The J segment lost 1 base and the V segment lost 5 bases, leaving 6 bases of the junction unmatched. CDR1 is SGHTA and CDR2 is FQGNSA in the germline V gene. CDR3 sequence: CASSALAGASYEQYF. The CDR3, as DNA: TGTGCCAGCAGCGCGTTAGCGGGAGCATCCTACGAGCAGTACTTC.

This clone appeared once. The rearrangement links TRBV19 to TRBJ2-1, with 7 bases aligning to TRBD2. The junction had 6 bases not matched to a gene; V was cut back by 5 bases and J by 5 bases. The CDR3 runs 14 residues. Germline-derived CDR1 and CDR2 are LNHDA and SQIVND (reference sequence). DNA of the CDR3: TGTGCCAGTAGTCCGGGACTAACCAACAATGAGCAGTTCTTC. Amino acids: CASSPGLTNNEQFF.